This is a list of T cell receptor beta chains from one sample in a study of cytomegalovirus exposure and HLA in healthy donors. The assay was immunoSEQ multiplex PCR, and TCRdb's table has in-frame clones only and misses some. The sample carries approximately 120,000 clones, approximately 92% recorded once. The sample taken for sequencing was PBMCs. The receptors come from a woman between 18 and 29 years old in good health and CMV-seronegative. Both conserved end residues are part of each CDR3. A D gene is named only where the DNA matches it firmly. The listing skips clone size in some rows; elsewhere it reads once, few, many or a size class.

D	size	V	J	CDR3	DNA
.	.	TRBV7-9	TRBJ1-2	CASSRPGSGVVGYTF	TGTGCCAGCAGCCGTCCAGGTTCAGGCGTCGTGGGCTACACCTTC
.	.	TRBV29-1	TRBJ2-3	CSGRAGASTDTQYF	TGCAGCGGTCGGGCGGGGGCTAGCACAGATACGCAGTATTTT
TRBD2	.	TRBV2	TRBJ2-2	CASRSVAGVTGELFF	TGTGCCAGCAGATCCGTAGCGGGAGTAACCGGGGAGCTGTTTTTT
.	.	TRBV27	TRBJ2-5	CASSPDLNSRETQYF	TGTGCCAGCAGTCCGGACTTAAATAGCCGGGAGACCCAGTACTTC
.	.	TRBV15	TRBJ2-1	CATSSKAREGYNEQFF	TGTGCCACCAGCAGCAAGGCTCGGGAAGGATACAATGAGCAGTTCTTC
.	.	TRBV5-6	TRBJ1-5	CASSFGAQPQHF	TGTGCCAGCAGCTTTGGGGCGCAGCCCCAGCATTTT
.	once	TRBV29-1	TRBJ2-5	CSAIQGGLGRTQYF	TGCAGCGCCATACAGGGTGGATTAGGTAGAACCCAGTACTTC
TRBD2	once	TRBV15	TRBJ2-2	CATIPGLAANTGELFF	TGTGCCACCATCCCGGGACTAGCCGCGAACACCGGGGAGCTGTTTTTT
TRBD2	.	TRBV5-4	TRBJ2-1	CASSPLLAGESSYNEQFF	TGTGCCAGCAGCCCTCTACTAGCGGGAGAGAGCTCCTACAATGAGCAGTTCTTC
TRBD2	.	TRBV5-4	TRBJ2-7	CASSLKKLAGVVYEQYF	TGTGCCAGCAGCCTGAAAAAACTAGCGGGAGTTGTTTACGAGCAGTACTTC